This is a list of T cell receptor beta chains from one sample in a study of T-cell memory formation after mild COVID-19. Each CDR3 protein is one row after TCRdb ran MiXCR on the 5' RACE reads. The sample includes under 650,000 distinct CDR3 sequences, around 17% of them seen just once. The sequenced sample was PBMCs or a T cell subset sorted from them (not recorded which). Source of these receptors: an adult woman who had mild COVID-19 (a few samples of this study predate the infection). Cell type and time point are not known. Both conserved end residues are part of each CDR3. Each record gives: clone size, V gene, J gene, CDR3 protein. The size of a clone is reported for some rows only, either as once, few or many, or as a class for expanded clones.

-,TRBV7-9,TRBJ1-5,CASSFGTVYSNQPQHF
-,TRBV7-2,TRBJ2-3,CASSSSIGGRTQYF
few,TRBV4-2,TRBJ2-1,CASSQELRLAGNNEQFF
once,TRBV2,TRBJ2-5,CAASRERSLETQYF
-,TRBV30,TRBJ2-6,CAWRNRQGGPGANVLTF
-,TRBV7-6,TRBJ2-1,CASTSLAGDWYEQFF
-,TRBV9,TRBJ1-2,CASSVEGSYGYTF
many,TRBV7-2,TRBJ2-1,CASSLAAASSYNEQFF
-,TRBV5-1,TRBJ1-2,CASSRNEGNYGYTF
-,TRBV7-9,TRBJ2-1,CASSFGHRASGEQFF
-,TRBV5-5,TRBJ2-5,CASSLARREETQYF
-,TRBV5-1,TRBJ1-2,CASSLEAGGSANYGYTF
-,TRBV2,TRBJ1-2,CASSESQLNYGYTF
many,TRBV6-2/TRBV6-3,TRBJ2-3,CASSYSATTDTQYF
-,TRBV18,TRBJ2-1,CASSPSGVPNEQFF
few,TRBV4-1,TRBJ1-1,CASSQYPMNTEAFF
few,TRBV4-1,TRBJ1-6,CASSLSTSPLHF
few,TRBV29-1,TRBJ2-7,CSVGEGTRYEQYF
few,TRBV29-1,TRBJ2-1,CSADRRDRTNEQFF
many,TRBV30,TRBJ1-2,CAWSDGGRGYGYTF
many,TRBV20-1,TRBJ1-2,CSAVDRGTVTSLDGYTF
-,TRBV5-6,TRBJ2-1,CASSSFLRTENNEQFF
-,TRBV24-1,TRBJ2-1,CATRSRDPYNEQFF
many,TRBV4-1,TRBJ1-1,CASSRTNTEAFF
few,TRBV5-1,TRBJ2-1,CASSLAGGSGLSGNEQFF
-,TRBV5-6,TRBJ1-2,CASTRQDLYGYTF
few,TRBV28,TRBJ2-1,CASTMDPFNEQFF
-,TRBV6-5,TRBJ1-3,CASSYSGQAGSGNTIYF
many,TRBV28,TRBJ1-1,CASSFLGQGAFF
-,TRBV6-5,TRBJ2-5,CASSWAEQETQYF
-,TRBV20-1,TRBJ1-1,CSALQAGAFF
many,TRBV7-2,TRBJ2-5,CASSLSIKETQYF
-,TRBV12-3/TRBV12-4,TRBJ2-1,CASSDWSSYVNEQFF
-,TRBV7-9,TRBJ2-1,CASDLSAGTSGSIGFF
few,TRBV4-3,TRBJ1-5,CASSQDLVGTDSNQPQHF
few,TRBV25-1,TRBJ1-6,CASRETGGSPLHF
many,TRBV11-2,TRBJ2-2,CASSLFTGELFF
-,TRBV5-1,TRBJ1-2,CASKSGTVGYTF
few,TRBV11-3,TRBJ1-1,CASSLDSGTGNTEAFF
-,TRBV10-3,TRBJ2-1,CAISESLASGNLVASYNEQFF
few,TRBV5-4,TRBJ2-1,CASSLVSGENNEQFF
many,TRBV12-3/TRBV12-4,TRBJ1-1,CASSFANTEAFF
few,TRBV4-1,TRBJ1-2,CASGIVPFMNYGYTF
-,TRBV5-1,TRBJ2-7,CASSPWGRDIPTLTYEQYF
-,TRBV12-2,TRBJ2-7,CASRLARLLISYEQYF
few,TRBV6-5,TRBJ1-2,CASSYPPTGAYTF
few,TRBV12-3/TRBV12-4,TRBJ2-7,CASSKPGQGSYEQYF
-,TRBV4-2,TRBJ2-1,CASSQHLIVERYEQFF
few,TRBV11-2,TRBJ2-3,CASSSGPRVSTDTQYF
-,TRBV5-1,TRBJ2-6,CASSPGQDLTLSLSGANVLTF
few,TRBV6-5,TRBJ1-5,CASSSGTQAGQPQHF
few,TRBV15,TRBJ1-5,CATSRDVEGFQPQHF
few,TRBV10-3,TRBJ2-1,CAISDLAGEQFF
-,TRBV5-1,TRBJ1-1,CASSLSAGSMNTEAFF
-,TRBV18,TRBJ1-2,CASSPPNSGDDGYTF
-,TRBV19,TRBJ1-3,CASPTYSGNTIYF
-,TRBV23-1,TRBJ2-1,CASSQSLKPF
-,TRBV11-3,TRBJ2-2,CASSSRDGTGELFF
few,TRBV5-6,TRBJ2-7,CASSLGPGYSYEQYF